The 14 T cell receptor beta chains below all came from one sample that was sequenced in a study of long-term antiretroviral therapy in people with HIV. Samples were assayed with immunoSEQ v3.0 at survey level. Generated by immunoSEQ multiplex PCR, the TCRdb table keeps only in-frame clones and is missing some. The sample yields 20,000 to 30,000 clones, 80% to 90% seen once. The sample was unsorted PBMCs, taken 3 years after starting antiretroviral therapy. Receptors originate from a man between 45 and 60 years old with HIV.

This chain connects TRBV19 to TRBJ1-1; tentatively, D is TRBD1 (6 bases). Trimming pared 5 bases from V and 0 bases from J, leaving 16 bases between. From germline, CDR1 is LNHDA and CDR2 SQIVND (reference sequence). The CDR3 sequence is 16 residues long. The DNA for the CDR3 is TGTGCCAGTAGTTGGGGGGCAAGATTTTTGAACACTGAAGCTTTCTTT. This encodes CASSWGARFLNTEAFF.

This sequence joins TRBV28 and TRBJ2-7; weak D call: TRBD2 (7 bases). The CDR3 loop spans 15 amino acids. V lost 1 base to trimming and J lost 2 bases, with 12 bases between them. Per the germline V gene, CDR1 is MDHEN and CDR2 is SYDVKM. The CDR3 DNA is TGTGCCAGCAGTTTATCCGCGGGGGACACCTACGAGCAGTACTTC. Translating gives CASSLSAGDTYEQYF.

V and J are TRBV21-1 and TRBJ2-3; the table's D gene call, TRBD2, was not cross checked with the DNA. TRBV21-1 is a recognized pseudogene. The CDR3 spans 17 residues. CDR3 loop: CASSKGSGSPLEDTQYF. As DNA, the CDR3 is TGTGCCAGCAGCAAAGGTAGCGGGAGCCCCTTAGAAGATACGCAGTATTTT.

This chain connects TRBV28 to TRBJ2-7, with a weak D call TRBD1 (6 bases). V lost 4 bases to trimming and J lost 7 bases, with 23 bases between them. The CDR3 runs to 16 residues. Germline V CDR1 and CDR2: MDHEN, SYDVKM. CDR3 region: CASSSPPRDIVGEQYF. CDR3 DNA: TGTGCCAGCAGTTCTCCTCCCCGGGACATAGTTGGGGAGCAGTACTTC.

The rearrangement uses TRBV19 and TRBJ2-2, with D unresolved. This CDR3 region has 15 residues. V was trimmed by 1 base and J by 6 bases, leaving 12 bases between them. Per the germline V gene, CDR1 is LNHDA and CDR2 is SQIVND (reference sequence). The CDR3 DNA sequence: TGTGCCAGTAGTATAGTGACGGGTGGGCCCGGGGAGCTGTTTTTT. Translation: CASSIVTGGPGELFF. Looking up the rest from reference TRBV19 and TRBJ2-2 gives the full variable domain: DGGITQSPKYLFRKEGQNVTLSCEQNLNHDAMYWYRQDPGQGLRLIYYSQIVNDFQKGDIAEGYSVSREKKESFPLTVTSAQKNPTAFYLCASSIVTGGPGELFFGEGSRLTVL.

The chain carries TRBV9 and TRBJ1-2; the D is unclear. Trimming took off 1 base at V and 3 bases at J, with 13 bases between the two ends. Germline loops: CDR1 SGDLS, CDR2 YYNGEE. The CDR3 totals 15 residues. CDR3 sequence reads: CASSVSLTTHYGYTF. The CDR3 region has the DNA TGTGCCAGCAGCGTATCCCTTACGACCCACTATGGCTACACCTTC.

The genes are TRBV29-1 and TRBJ2-1; D gene unclear. The CDR3 contains 14 residues. The V gene's germline CDR1 is SQVTM and CDR2 ANQGSEA. Trimming took 2 bases from V and 0 from J, leaving 8 bases between them. The CDR3 is CSVELWSSYNEQFF. For the CDR3, the DNA is TGCAGCGTTGAATTGTGGAGCTCCTACAATGAGCAGTTCTTC.

The chain is built from TRBV5-1 and TRBJ2-2; possibly TRBD2 for D (6 bases). This CDR3 has 15 residues. V was pared by 2 bases and J by 1 base, with 9 bases between. Germline CDR1 is SGHRS and CDR2 is YFSETQ. The CDR3 loop reads CASSFQGLNTGELFF. In nucleotides, the CDR3 is TGCGCCAGCAGCTTCCAGGGACTGAACACCGGGGAGCTGTTTTTT. Together with reference TRBV5-1 and TRBJ2-2, the CDR3 gives the full variable domain: KAGVTQTPRYLIKTRGQQVTLSCSPISGHRSVSWYQQTPGQGLQFLFEYFSETQRNKGNFPGRFSGRQFSNSRSEMNVSTLELGDSALYLCASSFQGLNTGELFFGEGSRLTVL.

This chain connects TRBV7-9 to TRBJ1-1; D ambiguous. The CDR3 has 14 amino acids. Trimming stripped 1 base from V and 5 bases from J, with 11 bases between. Germline V gene lookup returns CDR1 SEHNR and CDR2 FQNEAQ (reference sequence). The CDR3 sequence: CASSLGGSFTEAFF. CDR3 DNA sequence: TGTGCCAGCAGCTTAGGAGGGAGTTTTACTGAAGCTTTCTTT.

The V and J genes are TRBV28 and TRBJ2-2; TRBD1 matches at 8 bases. V dropped 8 bases and J dropped 4; count of bases not matched to a gene: 18. The CDR3 covers 18 residues. Germline lookup yields CDR1 MDHEN and CDR2 SYDVKM. As DNA, the CDR3 is TGTGCCAGCGCCGTGGAGGGGATCAGGGGGCAGGGCACCGGGGAGCTGTTTTTT. Translation: CASAVEGIRGQGTGELFF.

This clone appeared a few times. The chain carries TRBV9 and TRBJ2-4; TRBD2 aligns across 8 bases. V gave up 2 bases and J gave up 7 bases; unmatched junction bases: 8. CDR1 SGDLS and CDR2 YYNGEE come from the germline V gene. CDR3 size: 15 residues. This chain's CDR3 is CASSVSGGGGNIQYF. The CDR3 DNA sequence: TGTGCCAGCAGCGTTTCCGGCGGCGGGGGGAACATTCAGTACTTC.

The rearrangement joins TRBV19 to TRBJ1-2, with D unclear. Germline CDR1 reads LNHDA; CDR2 reads SQIVND (reference sequence). The CDR3 runs 11 residues. Trimming removed 3 bases from V and 7 bases from J, with 6 bases in between. The CDR3, as DNA: TGTGCCAGTAGTATCGGAGGTGGCTACACCTTC. It translates to CASSIGGGYTF.

The V call is TRBV7-2, the J call TRBJ2-1; no clear D. Trimming took off 3 bases at V and 0 bases at J, with 9 bases between the two ends. The CDR3 runs 15 residues. Germline V gene data show CDR1 as SGHTA and CDR2 as FQGNSA. The DNA of the CDR3 is TGTGCCAGCAGCTTCTGGGTTAGCTCCTACAATGAGCAGTTCTTC. Its translation is CASSFWVSSYNEQFF.

This clone was recorded once. The chain is built from TRBV5-8 and TRBJ1-3, with 7 nucleotides matching TRBD1. V lost 4 bases and J lost 5; bases outside the gene matches: 3. The CDR3 runs to 13 residues. The V gene's germline CDR1 is SGHTS and CDR2 YDEGEE. The CDR3 DNA follows: TGTGCCAGCAGCAACAGGGGTAGAAACACCATATATTTT. This translates into CASSNRGRNTIYF.